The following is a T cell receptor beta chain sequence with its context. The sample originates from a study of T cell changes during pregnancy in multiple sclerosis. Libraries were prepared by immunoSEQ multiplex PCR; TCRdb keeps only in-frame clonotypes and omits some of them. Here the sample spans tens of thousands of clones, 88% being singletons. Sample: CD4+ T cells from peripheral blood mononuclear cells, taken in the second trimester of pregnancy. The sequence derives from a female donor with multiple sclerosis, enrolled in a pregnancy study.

The CDR3 sequence: CASSLEAGLAGGNEQFF. CDR3 DNA sequence: TGCGCCAGCAGCTTGGAAGCGGGGCTAGCGGGAGGGAATGAGCAGTTCTTC. The rearrangement links TRBV5-1 to TRBJ2-1; 12 bases fit TRBD2. J was trimmed by 7 bases and V by 0 bases; bases with no gene match: 8. The CDR3 is made up of 17 amino acids. Germline V gives CDR1 SGHRS, CDR2 YFSETQ.